A selection of T cell receptor beta chains follows, all from one sample in a study of molecular identifiers for immune sequencing clone quantification. TCRdb itself ran the PCR reads through MiXCR, one entry per CDR3 protein. The sample lists about 640,000 distinct CDR3 sequences, about 20% occurring once. The sequencing input was naive CD8+ T cells from blood, with Jurkat cell RNA spiked in. These receptors came from a human donor in good health. Some libraries in this study had Jurkat cell RNA spiked in. Each CDR3 is given with its conserved first and last residue. Fields, in order: clone size, V gene, D gene, J gene, CDR3 DNA, CDR3 protein. D genes are given only for firm matches. Size values are once, few and many counts, or a class for expanded clones, and some rows have none.

many	TRBV28	TRBD2	TRBJ2-7	TGTGCCAGCAGTCCATATAGCGGGGGGGGTTACGAGCAGTACTTC	CASSPYSGGGYEQYF
many	TRBV4-1	TRBD1	TRBJ2-7	TGCGCCAGCAGCCAAGAGGACGGGACAGGGGACGAGCAGTACTTC	CASSQEDGTGDEQYF
few	TRBV7-9	TRBD1	TRBJ1-4	TGTGCCAGCAGCTTGAACCGGGACAGTAATGAAAAACTGTTTTTT	CASSLNRDSNEKLFF
many	TRBV29-1	TRBD2	TRBJ2-1	TGCAGCGTTGAAGGGGTAAATAGCGGGAGTGGGTCCTACAATGAGCAGTTCTTC	CSVEGVNSGSGSYNEQFF
.	TRBV18	.	TRBJ1-5	TGTGCCAGCTCAATCCGGACCGATCAGCCCCAGCATTTT	CASSIRTDQPQHF
many	TRBV9	.	TRBJ1-1	TGTGCCAGCAGCCTGCACGGATACAGGACAAACACTGAAGCTTTCTTT	CASSLHGYRTNTEAFF
.	TRBV7-8	TRBD2	TRBJ2-5	TGTGCCAGCAGCTTAGCAGGCGGGCTAGCGGTGATCCAAGGGACCCAGTACTTC	CASSLAGGLAVIQGTQYF
many	TRBV7-2	TRBD2	TRBJ2-3	TGTGCCAGCACCCCCTGGGGGGGGGGAAGCACAGATACGCAGTATTTT	CASTPWGGGSTDTQYF
many	TRBV15	.	TRBJ2-7	TGTGCCACCAGCAGAGAGGGGAGAATTGCCTACGAGCAGTACTTC	CATSREGRIAYEQYF
few	TRBV13	.	TRBJ2-2	TGTGCCAGCAGCTTAGCCGCCAAGCAGGGGCCCGGGGAGCTGTTTTTT	CASSLAAKQGPGELFF
many	TRBV5-6	.	TRBJ2-7	TGTGCCAGCAGCCTAGGACCCGACGAGCAGTACTTC	CASSLGPDEQYF